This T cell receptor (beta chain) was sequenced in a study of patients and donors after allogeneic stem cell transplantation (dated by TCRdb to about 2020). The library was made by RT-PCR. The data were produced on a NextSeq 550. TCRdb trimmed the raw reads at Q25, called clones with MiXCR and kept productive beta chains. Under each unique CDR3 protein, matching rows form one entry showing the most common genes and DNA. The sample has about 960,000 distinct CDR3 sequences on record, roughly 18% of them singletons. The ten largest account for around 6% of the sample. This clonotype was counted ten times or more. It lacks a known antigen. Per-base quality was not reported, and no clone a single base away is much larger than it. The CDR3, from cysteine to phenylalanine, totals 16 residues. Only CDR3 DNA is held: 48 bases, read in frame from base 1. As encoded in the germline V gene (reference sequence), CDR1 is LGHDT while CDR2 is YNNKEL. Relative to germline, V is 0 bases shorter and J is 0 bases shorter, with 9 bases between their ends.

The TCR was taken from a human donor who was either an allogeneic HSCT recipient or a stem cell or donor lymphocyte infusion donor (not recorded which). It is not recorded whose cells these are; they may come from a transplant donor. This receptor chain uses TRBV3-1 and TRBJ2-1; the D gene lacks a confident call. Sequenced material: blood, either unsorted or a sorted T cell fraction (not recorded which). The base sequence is TGTGCCAGCAGCCAAGAAGCAGTTAGCTCCTACAATGAGCAGTTCTTC. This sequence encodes CASSQEAVSSYNEQFF.